The clone carrying this T cell receptor beta chain came up many times. Its antigen remains unidentified. A much larger clone lies a single base off, so this may be a read error. None of the patients had undergone any treatment ahead of thyroid surgery. The germline CDR1 and CDR2 sequences are SGDLS and YYNGEE. This CDR3 region has 17 residues. Methods used by the authors: Variation in CDR3 across clinicopathological groups served as the basis for constructing a distant-metastasis classifier in papillary thyroid cancer. Through MiXCR, TCRdb re-clonotyped the PCR reads. These V and J calls rely on TCRdb rather than the paper's analysis. The table has about 12,000 clones, approximately 33% seen once. These data come from a study of metastatic and nonmetastatic thyroid tumors. Study context: Repertoire comparison spanned blood and tumor or nodule tissue of malignant and benign thyroid patients. Study observations and caveats: Significantly greater TCR beta diversity was reportedly found in malignant thyroid tumors than in benign nodules (in blood and tumor).

The source material was tumor tissue. This receptor was taken from a male donor with papillary thyroid cancer or a benign thyroid nodule (not recorded which). Some clones in this sample may be carry-over from other donors' samples. The chain recombines TRBV9 with TRBJ2-3; weak D call: TRBD1 (6 bases). CDR3 coding DNA: TGTGCCGGCAGCGTAGCACCTACAGGGTTCGGCACAGATACGCAGTATTTT. This encodes CAGSVAPTGFGTDTQYF.